This T cell receptor (beta chain) was documented in a study of beta chain features in type 1 diabetes. Study-level points and caveats: cDNA-based reads could over-represent cells with high TCR expression. There was a moderate but significant shortening of TCRB CDR3s in all four CD4+ subsets of Type 1 diabetes patients.

The single heparinised draw taken from each donor contained about 120 mL of blood on average. Cells sorted by CD45RO/CCR7/CD25/CD127/CD95/CD27 comprised CD4+ naive, central memory, regulatory and stem cell-like memory cells. The CDR3 runs to 14 residues. CDR1 and CDR2 from the germline V gene are SEHNR and FQNEAQ (reference sequence). Losses at the gene ends were 4 bases for V and 6 bases for J; bases not matched to a gene: 3. The study reverse transcribed the entire isolated RNA, so it sequenced expressed TCRB transcripts. Assay used: immunoSEQ multiplex PCR; TCRdb lists only in-frame clones, some missing. Among 300,000 or so clones listed, around an eighth were seen once. This clone was recorded a few times. Its cognate antigen is unknown.

The receptor was derived from a man aged 30-40 years with type 1 diabetes. Sequencing was carried out using naive CD4+ T cells from blood. The genes are TRBV7-9 and TRBJ2-1; TRBD2 agrees at 10 bases. CDR3 protein: CASSSSGSFNEQFF. The CDR3 DNA reads as TGTGCCAGCAGCTCTAGCGGGAGTTTCAATGAGCAGTTCTTC.